These T cell receptor beta chains were read from a single sample in a study of OX40 agonist ivuxolimab in advanced cancers. Only in-frame clones appear in the TCRdb table, and some are missing; sequencing was by immunoSEQ multiplex PCR. This table has more than 80,000 clones, about 90% appearing once. The sequences come from CD4+ or CD8+ T cells sorted from blood, collected in a trial of the OX40 agonist ivuxolimab. All receptors come from an adult with an advanced solid tumor such as melanoma, head and neck, liver or kidney cancer. CDR3s include the opening cysteine and the closing phenylalanine or tryptophan. The D gene is left open where the match is weak. Not all rows give a size; the values are once, few, many and, for expanded clones, a class.

j_call: TRBJ2-2
v_call: TRBV5-1
clone_size: .
d_call: .
cdr3_aa: CASSLEQGSTGELFF
cdr3_nt: TGCGCCAGCAGCTTAGAGCAGGGTAGCACCGGGGAGCTGTTTTTT

j_call: TRBJ1-5
v_call: TRBV11-2
clone_size: .
d_call: .
cdr3_aa: CASSLDSGLSNQPQHF
cdr3_nt: TGTGCCAGCAGCTTAGATTCGGGACTTAGCAATCAGCCCCAGCATTTT

j_call: TRBJ2-4
v_call: TRBV5-8
clone_size: .
d_call: .
cdr3_aa: CASSLAGFKNIQYF
cdr3_nt: TGTGCCAGCAGCTTGGCAGGGTTCAAAAACATTCAGTACTTC

j_call: TRBJ2-5
v_call: TRBV28
clone_size: .
d_call: .
cdr3_aa: CASTIGTVDQETQYF
cdr3_nt: TGTGCCAGCACCATTGGGACGGTTGACCAAGAGACCCAGTACTTC

j_call: TRBJ2-6
v_call: TRBV7-2
clone_size: .
d_call: .
cdr3_aa: CASSLYIANVLTF
cdr3_nt: TGTGCCAGCAGCTTATATATTGCCAACGTCCTGACTTTC

j_call: TRBJ1-5
v_call: TRBV5-8
clone_size: .
d_call: .
cdr3_aa: CASSWGTSNQPQHF
cdr3_nt: TGTGCCAGCAGTTGGGGGACTAGCAATCAGCCCCAGCATTTT

j_call: TRBJ2-7
v_call: TRBV6-6
clone_size: once
d_call: .
cdr3_aa: CASSYSPRVRDEQYF
cdr3_nt: TGTGCCAGCAGTTACTCTCCACGAGTTCGGGACGAGCAGTACTTC

j_call: TRBJ2-7
v_call: TRBV6-5
clone_size: .
d_call: TRBD2
cdr3_aa: CASRKTGGSEQYF
cdr3_nt: TGTGCCAGCAGGAAGACGGGGGGGAGCGAGCAGTACTTC

j_call: TRBJ2-3
v_call: TRBV30
clone_size: .
d_call: TRBD2
cdr3_aa: CAWRLAGDPSTDTQYF
cdr3_nt: TGTGCCTGGAGGCTAGCGGGAGACCCTAGCACAGATACGCAGTATTTT

j_call: TRBJ2-7
v_call: TRBV19
clone_size: .
d_call: .
cdr3_aa: CASSIGGETSSYEQYF
cdr3_nt: TGTGCCAGTAGTATAGGCGGTGAGACTAGTAGCTACGAGCAGTACTTC

j_call: TRBJ1-1
v_call: TRBV6-1
clone_size: .
d_call: .
cdr3_aa: CASSEYWDNTEAFF
cdr3_nt: TGTGCCAGCAGTGAATATTGGGATAACACTGAAGCTTTCTTT

j_call: TRBJ2-5
v_call: TRBV7-2
clone_size: .
d_call: .
cdr3_aa: CASSSGLETQYF
cdr3_nt: TGTGCCAGCAGCTCAGGGTTGGAGACCCAGTACTTC

j_call: TRBJ2-5
v_call: TRBV5-1
clone_size: .
d_call: .
cdr3_aa: CASSLVAGSQETQYF
cdr3_nt: TGCGCCAGCAGCTTGGTCGCGGGCTCCCAAGAGACCCAGTACTTC

j_call: TRBJ2-7
v_call: TRBV28
clone_size: .
d_call: .
cdr3_aa: CASSSRLISYEQYF
cdr3_nt: TGTGCCAGCAGTTCTAGACTGATATCCTACGAGCAGTACTTC

j_call: TRBJ2-5
v_call: TRBV27
clone_size: .
d_call: TRBD1
cdr3_aa: CASSTTGTATQYF
cdr3_nt: TGTGCCAGCAGTACGACAGGGACAGCGACCCAGTACTTC

j_call: TRBJ2-3
v_call: TRBV28
clone_size: .
d_call: TRBD2
cdr3_aa: CASSPTSGPTDTQYF
cdr3_nt: TGTGCCAGCAGCCCCACTAGCGGACCCACAGATACGCAGTATTTT

j_call: TRBJ1-2
v_call: TRBV19
clone_size: .
d_call: .
cdr3_aa: CASSKGSDYGYTF
cdr3_nt: TGTGCCAGTAGTAAAGGGAGCGACTATGGCTACACCTTC

j_call: TRBJ1-1
v_call: TRBV11-2
clone_size: .
d_call: .
cdr3_aa: CASSLTRGNTEAFF
cdr3_nt: TGTGCCAGCAGTTTAACACGGGGTAACACTGAAGCTTTCTTT

j_call: TRBJ2-7
v_call: TRBV30
clone_size: .
d_call: .
cdr3_aa: CAWKPPSSYEQYF
cdr3_nt: TGTGCCTGGAAACCCCCTAGCTCCTACGAGCAGTACTTC

j_call: TRBJ1-5
v_call: TRBV30
clone_size: .
d_call: TRBD1
cdr3_aa: CAWSGTGTGGQPQHF
cdr3_nt: TGTGCCTGGAGTGGAACCGGGACAGGGGGTCAGCCCCAGCATTTT

j_call: TRBJ2-1
v_call: TRBV25-1
clone_size: few
d_call: TRBD2
cdr3_aa: CASSTAGGRDEQFF
cdr3_nt: TGTGCCAGCAGTACCGCGGGAGGGCGGGATGAGCAGTTCTTC

j_call: TRBJ2-2
v_call: TRBV9
clone_size: once
d_call: .
cdr3_aa: CASSVGQAPNTGELFF
cdr3_nt: TGTGCCAGCAGCGTAGGGCAGGCTCCGAACACCGGGGAGCTGTTTTTT

j_call: TRBJ2-1
v_call: TRBV7-2
clone_size: .
d_call: TRBD1
cdr3_aa: CASSSAGQGAYEQFF
cdr3_nt: TGTGCCAGCAGCTCAGCAGGACAGGGGGCCTATGAGCAGTTCTTC

j_call: TRBJ1-2
v_call: TRBV28
clone_size: .
d_call: .
cdr3_aa: CASTRGGLIYGYTF
cdr3_nt: TGTGCCAGCACCAGGGGCGGGCTAATCTATGGCTACACCTTC

j_call: TRBJ2-5
v_call: TRBV14
clone_size: .
d_call: .
cdr3_aa: CASSQDLPGAQETQYF
cdr3_nt: TGTGCCAGCAGCCAAGACCTGCCGGGAGCCCAAGAGACCCAGTACTTC

j_call: TRBJ2-2
v_call: TRBV18
clone_size: .
d_call: .
cdr3_aa: CASSLGADGELFF
cdr3_nt: TGTGCCAGCTCACTTGGGGCGGACGGGGAGCTGTTTTTT

j_call: TRBJ2-7
v_call: TRBV5-1
clone_size: .
d_call: .
cdr3_aa: CASSLAGTPNYEQYF
cdr3_nt: TGCGCCAGCAGCTTGGCCGGGACACCTAACTACGAGCAGTACTTC

j_call: TRBJ2-6
v_call: TRBV19
clone_size: .
d_call: .
cdr3_aa: CASNIRHGANVLTF
cdr3_nt: TGTGCCAGTAACATCAGGCATGGGGCCAACGTCCTGACTTTC

j_call: TRBJ2-5
v_call: TRBV7-5
clone_size: .
d_call: .
cdr3_aa: CARSLYFSLVKYQETQYF
cdr3_nt: TGTGCCAGAAGCTTGTATTTTTCACTAGTCAAGTACCAAGAGACCCAGTACTTC

j_call: TRBJ1-2
v_call: TRBV6-5
clone_size: .
d_call: TRBD1
cdr3_aa: CASSPPGQGDGYTF
cdr3_nt: TGTGCCAGCAGCCCTCCGGGACAGGGCGACGGCTACACCTTC

j_call: TRBJ2-1
v_call: TRBV7-8
clone_size: .
d_call: .
cdr3_aa: CASSPVTGAYNEQFF
cdr3_nt: TGTGCCAGCAGCCCCGTGACAGGAGCCTACAATGAGCAGTTCTTC

j_call: TRBJ1-1
v_call: TRBV28
clone_size: .
d_call: .
cdr3_aa: CASSRRAEAFF
cdr3_nt: TGTGCCAGCAGTCGCAGGGCTGAAGCTTTCTTT

j_call: TRBJ1-6
v_call: TRBV4-2
clone_size: .
d_call: .
cdr3_aa: CASSPARDSPLHF
cdr3_nt: TGTGCCAGCAGCCCCGCCAGAGATTCACCCCTCCACTTT

j_call: TRBJ1-4
v_call: TRBV6-5
clone_size: .
d_call: TRBD1
cdr3_aa: CASSYSGPGGTEKLFF
cdr3_nt: TGTGCCAGCAGTTACTCTGGGCCAGGGGGTACAGAAAAACTGTTTTTT